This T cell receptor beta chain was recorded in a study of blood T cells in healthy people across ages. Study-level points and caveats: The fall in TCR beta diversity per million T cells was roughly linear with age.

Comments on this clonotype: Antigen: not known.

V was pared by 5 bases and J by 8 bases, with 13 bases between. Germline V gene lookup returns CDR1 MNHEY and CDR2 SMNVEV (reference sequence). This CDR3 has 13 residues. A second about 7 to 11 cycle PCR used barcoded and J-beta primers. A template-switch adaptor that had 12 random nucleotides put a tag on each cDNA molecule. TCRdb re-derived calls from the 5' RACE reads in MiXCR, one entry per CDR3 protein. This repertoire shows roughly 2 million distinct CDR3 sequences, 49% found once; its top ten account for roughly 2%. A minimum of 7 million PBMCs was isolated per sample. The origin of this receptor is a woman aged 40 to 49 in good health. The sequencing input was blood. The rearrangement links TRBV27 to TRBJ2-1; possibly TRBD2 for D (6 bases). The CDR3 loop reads CASSAKTRYEQFF. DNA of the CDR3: TGTGCCAGCAGTGCCAAGACTAGATATGAGCAGTTCTTC.